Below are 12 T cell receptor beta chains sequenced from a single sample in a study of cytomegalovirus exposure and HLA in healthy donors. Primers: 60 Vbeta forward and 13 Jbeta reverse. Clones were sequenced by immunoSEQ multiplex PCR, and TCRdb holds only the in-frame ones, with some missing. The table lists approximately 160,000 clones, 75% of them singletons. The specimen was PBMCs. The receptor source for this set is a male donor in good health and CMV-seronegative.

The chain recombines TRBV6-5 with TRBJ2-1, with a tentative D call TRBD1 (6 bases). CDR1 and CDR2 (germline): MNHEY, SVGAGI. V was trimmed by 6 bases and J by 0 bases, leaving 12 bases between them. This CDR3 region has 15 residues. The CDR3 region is CASRLTGNSYNEQFF. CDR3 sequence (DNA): TGTGCCAGCAGACTTACAGGGAACTCCTACAATGAGCAGTTCTTC.

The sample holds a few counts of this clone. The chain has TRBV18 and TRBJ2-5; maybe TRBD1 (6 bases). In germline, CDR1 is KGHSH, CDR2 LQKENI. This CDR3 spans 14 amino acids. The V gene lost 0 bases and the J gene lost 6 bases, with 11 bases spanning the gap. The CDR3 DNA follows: TGTGCCAGCTCACCACCGGCCACAGGGAAGACCCAGTACTTC. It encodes CASSPPATGKTQYF.

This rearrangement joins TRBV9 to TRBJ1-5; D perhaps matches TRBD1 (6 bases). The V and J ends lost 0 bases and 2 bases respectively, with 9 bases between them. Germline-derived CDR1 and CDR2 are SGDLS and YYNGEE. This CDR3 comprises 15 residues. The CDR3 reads CASSVAGGRNQPQHF. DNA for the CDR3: TGTGCCAGCAGCGTAGCTGGGGGCCGCAATCAGCCCCAGCATTTT.

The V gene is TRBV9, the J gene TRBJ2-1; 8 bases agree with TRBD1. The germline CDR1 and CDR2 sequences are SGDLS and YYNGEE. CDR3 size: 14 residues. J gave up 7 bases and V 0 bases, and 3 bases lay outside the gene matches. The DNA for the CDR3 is TGTGCCAGCAGCGTAGCTAACAGGGGGAATGAGCAGTTCTTC. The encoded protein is CASSVANRGNEQFF.

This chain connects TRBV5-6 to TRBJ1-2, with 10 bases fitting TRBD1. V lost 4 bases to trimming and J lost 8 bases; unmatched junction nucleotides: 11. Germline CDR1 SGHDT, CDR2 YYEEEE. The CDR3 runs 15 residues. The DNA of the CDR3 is TGTGCCAGCAGCCTTGGGGACAGGGGTCGATCGGGCTACACCTTC. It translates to CASSLGDRGRSGYTF.

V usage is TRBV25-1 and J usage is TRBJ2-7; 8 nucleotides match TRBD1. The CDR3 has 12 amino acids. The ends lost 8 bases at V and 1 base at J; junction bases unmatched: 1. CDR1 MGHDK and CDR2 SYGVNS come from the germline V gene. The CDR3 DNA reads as TGTGCCAGCGGGACAGGATCCTACGAGCAGTACTTC. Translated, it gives CASGTGSYEQYF.

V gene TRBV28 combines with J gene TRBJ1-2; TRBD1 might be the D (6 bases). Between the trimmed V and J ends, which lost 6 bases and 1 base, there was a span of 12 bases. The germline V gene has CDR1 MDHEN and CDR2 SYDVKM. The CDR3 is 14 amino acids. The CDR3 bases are TGTGCCAGCAGAAAGACAGGCGATAACTATGGCTACACCTTC. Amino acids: CASRKTGDNYGYTF.

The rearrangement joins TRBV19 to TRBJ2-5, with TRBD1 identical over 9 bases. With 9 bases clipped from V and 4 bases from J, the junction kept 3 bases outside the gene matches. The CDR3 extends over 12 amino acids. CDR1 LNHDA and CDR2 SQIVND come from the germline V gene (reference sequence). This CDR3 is CASSTGGETQYF. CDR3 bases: TGTGCCAGCTCGACAGGGGGAGAGACCCAGTACTTC.

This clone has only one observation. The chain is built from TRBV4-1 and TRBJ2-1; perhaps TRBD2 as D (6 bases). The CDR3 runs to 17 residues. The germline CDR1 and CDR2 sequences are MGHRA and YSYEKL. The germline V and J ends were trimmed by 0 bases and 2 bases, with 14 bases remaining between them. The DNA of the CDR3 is TGCGCCAGCAGCCAAGATCTTGAACTAGCAGCCTACAATGAGCAGTTCTTC. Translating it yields CASSQDLELAAYNEQFF.

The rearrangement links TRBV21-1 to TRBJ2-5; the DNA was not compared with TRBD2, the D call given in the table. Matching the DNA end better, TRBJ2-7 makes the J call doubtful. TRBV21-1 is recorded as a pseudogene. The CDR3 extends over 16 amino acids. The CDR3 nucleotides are TGTGCCAGCAGCAAAGACGGAGGCCGAAGCTCCTACGAGCAGTACTTC. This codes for CASSKDGGRSSYEQYF.

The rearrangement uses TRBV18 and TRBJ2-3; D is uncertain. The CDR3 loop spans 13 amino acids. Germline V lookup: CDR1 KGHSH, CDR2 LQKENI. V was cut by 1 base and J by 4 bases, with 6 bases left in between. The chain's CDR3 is CASSPHRADTQYF. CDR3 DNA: TGTGCCAGCTCACCACACCGGGCAGATACGCAGTATTTT.

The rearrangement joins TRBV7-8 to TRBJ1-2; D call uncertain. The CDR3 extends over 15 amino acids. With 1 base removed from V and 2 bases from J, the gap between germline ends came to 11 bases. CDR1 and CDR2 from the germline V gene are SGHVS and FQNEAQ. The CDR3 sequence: CASSLEVGGNYGYTF. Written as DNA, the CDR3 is TGTGCCAGCAGCTTAGAGGTGGGAGGGAACTATGGCTACACCTTC. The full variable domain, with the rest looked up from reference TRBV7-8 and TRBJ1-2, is GAGVSQSPRYKVAKRGQDVALRCDPISGHVSLFWYQQALGQGPEFLTYFQNEAQLDKSGLPSDRFFAERPEGSVSTLKIQRTQQEDSAVYLCASSLEVGGNYGYTFGSGTRLTVV.